The T cell receptor beta chain described here comes from a study of chemoradiotherapy in HPV16-positive cancers. Study findings and constraints: Functional assays defining HPV-specific T cells used only two HPV16-positive patients. Candidate HPV-specific clones and E7-related TCR motifs grew in tumor during treatment.

Sequencing was performed with immunoSEQ multiplex PCR; in TCRdb, only in-frame clones are kept and a portion is missing. The sample records about 6,200 clones, about 80% being singletons. This clone has a single count. No antigen is known for it. Germline V gene lookup returns CDR1 SGHDT and CDR2 YYEEEE. The CDR3 loop spans 15 amino acids. Trimming shortened V by 3 bases and J by 0 bases, and 9 bases separated the two germline ends. The gene calls are TRBV5-6 and TRBJ2-2, with D tentatively TRBD2 (6 bases). Source: tumor tissue, taken from a patient who underwent chemoradiotherapy. The receptor comes from a human donor with HPV-associated anogenital cancer. The CDR3 protein is CASSSGLPNTGELFF. CDR3 sequence (DNA): TGTGCCAGCAGCTCGGGACTCCCGAACACCGGGGAGCTGTTTTTT.